The clone carrying this TCR beta chain was seen only a few times. Its antigen remains unidentified. The data stem from a study of blood T cells in healthy people across ages. Study findings and constraints: Diversity of TCR beta per million T cells declined in a roughly linear way with age.

A second PCR, run for roughly 7 to 11 cycles, used a sample-barcoded 5' primer plus a J-beta primer mix. Tags on each cDNA molecule came from a template-switch adaptor with 12 random nucleotides. TCRdb re-analysed the 5' RACE reads in MiXCR, keeping a single row per CDR3 protein. Of around 1,900,000 distinct CDR3 sequences in the sample, approximately 39% are singletons; the top ten hold about 21%. Those donating, healthy Caucasian individuals from Russia, were aged roughly 6 to 100. Total RNA extracted from each sample amounted to at least 5 micrograms. The germline CDR1 and CDR2 sequences are SGHNT and YYREEE (reference sequence). The CDR3 loop spans 13 amino acids.

This sequence joins TRBV5-4 and TRBJ2-1, with D tentatively TRBD1 (6 bases). The material sequenced was blood. The TCR comes from a human donor in good health. The CDR3 DNA is TGTGCTATAAAACACAGGGATAAACGTGAGCAGTTCTTC. This gives the protein CAIKHRDKREQFF.